Included here is one T cell receptor beta chain sequence, with context. The data derive from a study of blood T cell repertoires in COVID-19. How the authors handled the data: Amplified reference gene primers provided the basis for estimating nucleated cell counts. Repertoires were generated with immunoSEQ multiplex PCR, while TCRdb's copy carries only in-frame clones and drops some. V and J calls and clone size are those listed in that table; D and trimming were worked out from the DNA. The sample lists nearly 55,000 clones; roughly three quarters were seen once. This CDR3 is 15 amino acids long. CDR1 and CDR2 from the germline V gene are SGHDN and FVKESK. J gave up 4 bases and V 2 bases, and 4 bases lay outside the gene matches.

The chain employs TRBV14 and TRBJ2-2, with 7 bases that match TRBD2. The TCR originated in a human donor with active or convalescent COVID-19. The donor label of this sample is uncertain. Sequencing input: peripheral blood. The CDR3 loop is CASSQRAGTTGELFF. The CDR3 region has the DNA TGTGCCAGCAGCCAAAGAGCGGGAACCACCGGGGAGCTGTTTTTT. The whole variable domain, filled in from reference TRBV14 and TRBJ2-2, reads EAGVTQFPSHSVIEKGQTVTLRCDPISGHDNLYWYRRVMGKEIKFLLHFVKESKQDESGMPNNRFLAERTGGTYSTLKVQPAELEDSGVYFCASSQRAGTTGELFFGEGSRLTVL.